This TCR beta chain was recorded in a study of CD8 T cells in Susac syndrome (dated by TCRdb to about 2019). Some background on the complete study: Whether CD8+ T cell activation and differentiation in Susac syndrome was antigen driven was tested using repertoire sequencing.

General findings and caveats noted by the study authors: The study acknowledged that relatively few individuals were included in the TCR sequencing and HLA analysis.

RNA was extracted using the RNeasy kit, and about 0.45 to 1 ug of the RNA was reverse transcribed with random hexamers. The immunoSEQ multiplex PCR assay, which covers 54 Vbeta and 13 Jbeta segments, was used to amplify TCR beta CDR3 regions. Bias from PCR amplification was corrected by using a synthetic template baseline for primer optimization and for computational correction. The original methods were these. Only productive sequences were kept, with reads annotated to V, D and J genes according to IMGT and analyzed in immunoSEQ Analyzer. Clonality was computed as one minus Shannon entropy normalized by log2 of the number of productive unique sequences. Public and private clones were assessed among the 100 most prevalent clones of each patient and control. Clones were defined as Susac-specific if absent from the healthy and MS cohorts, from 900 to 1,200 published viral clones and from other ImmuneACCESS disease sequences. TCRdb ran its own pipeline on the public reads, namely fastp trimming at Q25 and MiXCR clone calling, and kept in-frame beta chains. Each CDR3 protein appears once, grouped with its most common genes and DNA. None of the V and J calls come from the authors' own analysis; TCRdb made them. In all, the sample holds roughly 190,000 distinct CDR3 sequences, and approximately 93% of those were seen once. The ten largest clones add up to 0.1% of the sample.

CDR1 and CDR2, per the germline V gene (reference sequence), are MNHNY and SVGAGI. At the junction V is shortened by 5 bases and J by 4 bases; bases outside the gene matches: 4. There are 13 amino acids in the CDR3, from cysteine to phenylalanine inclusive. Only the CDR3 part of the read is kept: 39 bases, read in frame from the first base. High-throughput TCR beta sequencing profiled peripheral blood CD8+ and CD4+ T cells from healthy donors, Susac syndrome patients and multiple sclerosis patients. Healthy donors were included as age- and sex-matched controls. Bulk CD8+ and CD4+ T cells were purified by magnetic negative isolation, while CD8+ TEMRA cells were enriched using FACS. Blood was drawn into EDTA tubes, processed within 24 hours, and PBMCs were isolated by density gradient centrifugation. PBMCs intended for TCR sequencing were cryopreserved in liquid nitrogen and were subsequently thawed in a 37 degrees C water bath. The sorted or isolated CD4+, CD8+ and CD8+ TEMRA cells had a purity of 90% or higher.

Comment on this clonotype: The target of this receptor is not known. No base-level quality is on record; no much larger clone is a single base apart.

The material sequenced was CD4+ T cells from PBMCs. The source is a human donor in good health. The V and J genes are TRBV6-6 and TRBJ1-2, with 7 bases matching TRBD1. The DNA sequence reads TGTGCCAGCAGTCGGGACAGTGCCTATGGCTACACCTTC. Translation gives CASSRDSAYGYTF.